This entry lists 30 T cell receptor beta chains sequenced from one sample in a study of blood T cell repertoires in COVID-19. Sequencing was performed with immunoSEQ multiplex PCR; in TCRdb, only in-frame clones are kept and a portion is missing. The repertoire holds 150,000 or so clones, with 70% to 85% as singletons. Sample: PBMCs or T cells enriched from blood (not recorded which). These receptors were obtained from a man between 50 and 59 years old who had recovered from COVID-19.

The CDR3 reads CASSSAGGTDTQYF. The DNA of the CDR3 is TGTGCCAGCAGCTCAGCGGGCGGGACAGATACGCAGTATTTT. The gene calls are TRBV11-3 and TRBJ2-3, with D maybe TRBD2 (6 bases). The CDR3 covers 14 residues. V shed 4 bases and J shed 3 bases, with 11 bases lying between them. Germline CDR1 and CDR2: SGHNT and YENEEA.

J is TRBJ1-6 and V is TRBV9; D unclear. Looked up from germline, CDR1 is SGDLS and CDR2 is YYNGEE. The CDR3 length is 14 residues. Trimming took off 3 bases at V and 0 bases at J, with 4 bases between the two ends. CDR3 bases: TGTGCCAGCAGCGACGGCTCCTATAATTCACCCCTCCACTTT. Protein product: CASSDGSYNSPLHF.

This clone appeared once. The chain is built from TRBV7-3 and TRBJ1-6; D is uncertain. This CDR3 region has 14 residues. V was shortened by 0 bases and J by 9 bases, with 9 bases between the two germline ends. Germline loops: CDR1 SGHTA, CDR2 FQGTGA. As DNA, the CDR3 is TGTGCCAGCAGCTTAACAGGGCGGGGTTCACCCCTCCACTTT. It is translated as CASSLTGRGSPLHF.

This clone has only one observation. V usage is TRBV24-1 and J usage is TRBJ1-6, with 11 bases fitting TRBD1. The germline gives CDR1 KGHDR, CDR2 SFDVKD. Losses at the gene ends were 4 bases for V and 9 bases for J; bases not matched to a gene: 10. The CDR3 has 17 amino acids. CDR3 amino acids: CATSESRVGTGGSPLHF. CDR3 coding DNA: TGTGCCACCAGTGAATCGCGGGTGGGGACAGGGGGTTCACCCCTCCACTTT.

The chain couples TRBV4-1 to TRBJ2-3; D not certain. The length of the CDR3 is 18 residues. Trimming removed 1 base from V and 0 bases from J, with 17 bases in between. Germline V gene lookup returns CDR1 MGHRA and CDR2 YSYEKL. DNA for the CDR3: TGCGCCAGCAGCCAAGGAGCTCCCCCGTTCCTTAGCACAGATACGCAGTATTTT. It is translated as CASSQGAPPFLSTDTQYF.

V usage is TRBV3-1 (or the pseudogene TRBV3-2) and J usage is TRBJ2-1; 8 nucleotides align to TRBD2. CDR3 length: 17 amino acids. The V gene's germline CDR1 is LGHDT and CDR2 YNNKEL (reference sequence). The junction had 16 bases not matched to a gene; V was cut back by 5 bases and J by 7 bases. The CDR3 loop reads CASSKTSGGSPGNEQFF. The CDR3, as DNA: TGTGCCAGCAGCAAGACGAGCGGGGGATCTCCGGGGAATGAGCAGTTCTTC.

This clone was observed a handful of times. Other DNA sequences from this sample encode an identical CDR3 as well. This rearrangement joins TRBV11-3 to TRBJ1-1; D remains ambiguous. Germline CDR1 is SGHNT and CDR2 is YENEEA. There are 14 residues in the CDR3. Trimming pared 1 base from V and 1 base from J, leaving 7 bases between. The CDR3 spells CASSLGRGNTEAFF. The DNA for the CDR3 is TGTGCCAGCAGCTTAGGACGGGGGAACACTGAAGCTTTCTTT.

The V call is TRBV7-9, the J call TRBJ1-2, with a tentative D call TRBD1 (6 bases). CDR1 is SEHNR, CDR2 FQNEAQ, per germline (reference sequence). CDR3 length: 13 residues. The V and J ends lost 4 bases and 5 bases respectively, with 11 bases between them. The CDR3 spells CASSSGEVYGYTF. CDR3 nucleotide sequence: TGTGCCAGCAGCTCAGGGGAAGTGTATGGCTACACCTTC.

The CDR3 coding sequence is TGCGCCAGCAGCCAACAAGGGGCAGATACGCAGTATTTT. It specifies CASSQQGADTQYF. The chain is built from TRBV5-1 and TRBJ2-3; weak D call: TRBD1 (5 bases). Germline V CDR1 and CDR2: SGHRS, YFSETQ. Trimming cost V 4 bases and J 4 bases, with 10 bases left between them. CDR3 length: 13 amino acids.

The V call is TRBV19, the J call TRBJ2-7, with 7 bases fitting TRBD1. Germline CDR1 and CDR2: LNHDA and SQIVND (reference sequence). Losses at the gene ends were 4 bases for V and 2 bases for J; bases not matched to a gene: 11. The CDR3 has 16 residues. The CDR3 bases are TGTGCCAGTAGTACGAACCCGGGACAGATAGCCTACGAGCAGTACTTC. This translates into CASSTNPGQIAYEQYF.

The rearrangement joins TRBV7-2 to TRBJ2-7, with TRBD2 matching over 8 bases. The V and J ends lost 0 bases and 4 bases, in that order; junction bases with no gene match: 8. The CDR3 sequence is 16 residues long. CDR1 and CDR2 (germline): SGHTA, FQGNSA. The CDR3 reads CASSLAPGGPEYEQYF. CDR3 DNA: TGTGCCAGCAGCTTAGCCCCGGGGGGGCCAGAGTACGAGCAGTACTTC.

This clone was seen only a few times. The rearrangement joins TRBV18 to TRBJ1-1; 7 bases map to TRBD1. CDR1 and CDR2 (germline): KGHSH, LQKENI. V trimming: 5 bases; J trimming: 1 base; junction bases outside the gene matches: 7. The CDR3 contains 15 residues. The CDR3 here is CASSVTRGENTEAFF. The CDR3 DNA sequence: TGTGCCAGCTCAGTGACCAGGGGGGAGAACACTGAAGCTTTCTTT.

This clone was found a few times. This chain connects TRBV19 to TRBJ1-1; no reliable D call. The CDR3 length is 12 residues. Trimming pared 5 bases from V and 6 bases from J, leaving 10 bases between. Germline-derived CDR1 and CDR2 are LNHDA and SQIVND (reference sequence). CDR3 sequence reads: CASSAWQAEAFF. The CDR3 DNA follows: TGTGCCAGTAGTGCCTGGCAGGCTGAAGCTTTCTTT.

The V and J genes are TRBV9 and TRBJ1-5, with TRBD1 as a possible D gene (6 bases). Germline CDR1 reads SGDLS; CDR2 reads YYNGEE. The CDR3 spans 14 residues. Trimming removed 2 bases from V and 7 bases from J, with 13 bases in between. In nucleotides, the CDR3 is TGTGCCAGCAGCGTGGGGGAGGGGGGCCAGCCCCAGCATTTT. As protein: CASSVGEGGQPQHF. The full variable domain, rest sourced from reference TRBV9 and TRBJ1-5, is DSGVTQTPKHLITATGQRVTLRCSPRSGDLSVYWYQQSLDQGLQFLIQYYNGEERAKGNILERFSAQQFPDLHSELNLSSLELGDSALYFCASSVGEGGQPQHFGDGTRLSIL.

The V call is TRBV3-1 (or the pseudogene TRBV3-2), the J call TRBJ1-1; D call uncertain. V was cut by 4 bases and J by 0 bases, with 6 bases left in between. CDR1 and CDR2 (germline): LGHDT, YNNKEL (reference sequence). The CDR3 is made up of 13 amino acids. CDR3 region: CASSPYMNTEAFF. For the CDR3, the DNA is TGTGCCAGCAGCCCGTATATGAACACTGAAGCTTTCTTT.

V is TRBV28 and J is TRBJ1-5, with D maybe TRBD1 (6 bases). Germline values: CDR1 MDHEN, CDR2 SYDVKM. This CDR3 has 15 residues. Trimming stripped 5 bases from V and 7 bases from J, with 18 bases between. DNA for the CDR3: TGTGCCAGCAGTCTGGGGGCCCGCATCGAACAGCCCCAGCATTTT. Translation gives CASSLGARIEQPQHF.

The V gene is TRBV19, the J gene TRBJ2-5; no definite D call. The germline V gene encodes CDR1 LNHDA and CDR2 SQIVND (reference sequence). The CDR3 length is 13 residues. Trimming cost V 2 bases and J 3 bases, with 7 bases left between them. The CDR3 sequence is CASSIPPEETQYF. The CDR3 DNA sequence: TGTGCCAGTAGTATACCCCCGGAAGAGACCCAGTACTTC.

The chain combines TRBV27 with TRBJ1-6; weak D call: TRBD1 (6 bases). Per the germline V gene, CDR1 is MNHEY and CDR2 is SMNVEV (reference sequence). The CDR3 totals 16 residues. Trimming pared 1 base from V and 8 bases from J, leaving 15 bases between. For the CDR3, the DNA is TGTGCCAGCAGTTTATTTAGGGCAGGGGTGGATTCACCCCTCCACTTT. This gives the protein CASSLFRAGVDSPLHF.

This rearrangement joins TRBV5-4 to TRBJ2-7; the match to TRBD1 covers 9 bases. Trimming at V came to 4 bases and at J to 4 bases, leaving 9 bases not matched to a gene. The CDR3 runs 15 residues. Germline V gene lookup returns CDR1 SGHNT and CDR2 YYREEE (reference sequence). Written as DNA, the CDR3 is TGTGCCAGCAGCGACCTACAGGGGGCTCAGTACGAGCAGTACTTC. Translating gives CASSDLQGAQYEQYF.

J is TRBJ2-3 and V is TRBV24-1; 7 bases are shared with TRBD1. Germline V gene sequence: CDR1 KGHDR, CDR2 SFDVKD. This CDR3 is 15 amino acids long. V gave up 5 bases and J gave up 4 bases; unmatched junction bases: 8. The CDR3 coding sequence is TGTGCCACCAGTGGGGCGACAGGGCAGCCAGATACGCAGTATTTT. It encodes CATSGATGQPDTQYF.

This sequence joins TRBV6-1 and TRBJ2-1, with D perhaps TRBD2 (6 bases). Germline V gene data show CDR1 as MNHNS and CDR2 as SASEGT. CDR3 length equals 17 residues. V dropped 3 bases and J dropped 3 bases, with 18 bases sitting between them. CDR3 nucleotides: TGTGCCAGCAGTGACCCACTCCTAGCGAAAAACTACAATGAGCAGTTCTTC. This encodes CASSDPLLAKNYNEQFF.

V and J are TRBV18 and TRBJ1-2; D not certain. Germline CDR1 and CDR2: KGHSH and LQKENI. The CDR3 is 15 residues long. Trimming removed 2 bases from V and 6 bases from J, with 16 bases in between. This chain's CDR3 is CASSPEAKGEDGYTF. The CDR3 DNA follows: TGTGCCAGCTCACCAGAGGCGAAGGGAGAGGATGGCTACACCTTC.

This clone was picked up many times. V usage is TRBV7-9 and J usage is TRBJ1-3; D uncertain. The CDR3 sequence is 12 residues long. V was trimmed by 1 base and J by 5 bases, leaving 3 bases between them. Germline loops: CDR1 SEHNR, CDR2 FQNEAQ (reference sequence). The CDR3, as DNA: TGTGCCAGCAGCTTAGACAGAAACACCATATATTTT. This codes for CASSLDRNTIYF.

The chain recombines TRBV29-1 with TRBJ1-4; the D is unclear. This CDR3 comprises 13 residues. V lost 2 bases to trimming and J lost 8 bases, with 12 bases between them. The V gene's germline CDR1 is SQVTM and CDR2 ANQGSEA. Here the CDR3 reads CSVEFGVEEKLFF. The CDR3 DNA is TGCAGCGTTGAATTCGGGGTTGAGGAAAAACTGTTTTTT.

This clone came up a few times. The chain carries TRBV6-5 and TRBJ1-1; D possibly corresponds to TRBD1 (5 bases). The CDR3 length is 14 residues. Germline V CDR1 and CDR2: MNHEY, SVGAGI. V dropped 9 bases and J dropped 2 bases, with 16 bases sitting between them. CDR3: CASRKGPSNTEAFF. The CDR3 nucleotides read TGTGCCAGTCGGAAGGGGCCTTCCAACACTGAAGCTTTCTTT.

V usage is TRBV7-2 and J usage is TRBJ1-5; 7 bases map to TRBD1. The ends lost 4 bases at V and 5 bases at J; junction bases unmatched: 2. Germline CDR1 is SGHTA and CDR2 is FQGNSA. This CDR3 is 13 amino acids long. The CDR3 protein is CASSYRGHQPQHF. The CDR3 DNA follows: TGTGCCAGCAGCTACAGGGGCCATCAGCCCCAGCATTTT.

CDR3 loop: CASSYSTGQGYTF. The CDR3 nucleotides read TGTGCCAGCAGTTACTCGACGGGTCAAGGCTACACCTTC. The chain combines TRBV6-5 with TRBJ1-2, with D unresolved. The germline CDR1 and CDR2 sequences are MNHEY and SVGAGI. V lost 0 bases and J lost 8, with 10 bases in between. This CDR3 has 13 amino acids.

The chain has TRBV28 and TRBJ1-1; D might be TRBD1 (6 bases). The V gene's germline CDR1 is MDHEN and CDR2 SYDVKM. V was shortened by 2 bases and J by 0 bases, with 28 bases between the two germline ends. The CDR3 runs to 21 residues. DNA for the CDR3: TGTGCCAGCAGTTTAACCCCAGGCTGGGCGATTCTCAGGGACATGAACACTGAAGCTTTCTTT. Its translation: CASSLTPGWAILRDMNTEAFF.

In its sample, this clone was seen once. J is TRBJ1-2 and V is TRBV29-1; 9 bases are shared with TRBD1. Per the germline V gene, CDR1 is SQVTM and CDR2 is ANQGSEA. V lost 6 bases, J lost 4 bases, and 6 bases stayed unmatched. CDR3 length: 13 residues. CDR3 amino acids: CSVGTGTPYGYTF. The CDR3 DNA reads TGCAGCGTAGGGACAGGGACTCCCTATGGCTACACCTTC.

The chain joins TRBV7-9 to TRBJ1-6; TRBD1 might be the D (5 bases). The CDR3 contains 15 residues. Per germline, CDR1 SEHNR and CDR2 FQNEAQ (reference sequence). The V gene lost 1 base and the J gene lost 7 bases, with 11 bases spanning the gap. The CDR3 nucleotides are TGTGCCAGCAGCTTAGGCCTAGGGGTGAATTCACCCCTCCACTTT. Its translation: CASSLGLGVNSPLHF.